This TCR beta chain was sequenced for a study of control samples from healthy donors and cancer patients. Trimming stripped 2 bases from V and 0 bases from J, with 8 bases between. The CDR3 sequence is 15 residues long. Germline CDR1 is MNHEY and CDR2 is SVGEGT. Assay: immunoSEQ multiplex PCR; the TCRdb copy retains only in-frame clones and omits some. The sample lists 20,000 to 30,000 clones; approximately 78% were seen once. This TCR came from a man aged 60-69 years with colorectal cancer. The sequenced material came from PBMCs. The chain has TRBV6-2 or TRBV6-3 and TRBJ1-5; a weak D match, TRBD1 (5 bases). The CDR3 spells CASSYGGGSNQPQHF. The CDR3 DNA is TGTGCCAGCAGTTACGGGGGGGGTAGCAATCAGCCCCAGCATTTT.